This T cell receptor (beta chain) is from a study of post-analysis software for immune sequencing data. On the study more broadly: Recorded disease courses covered relapsing-remitting, secondary progressive and progressive-relapsing multiple sclerosis. Some patients had no subtype annotation.

Trimming removed 1 base from V and 2 bases from J, with 13 bases in between. Germline V lookup: CDR1 SGHTA, CDR2 FQGNSA. The length of the CDR3 is 16 residues. On this clonotype itself: Its antigen is currently unknown.

Each TCR beta cDNA library carried unique molecular identifiers. TCRdb called the PCR reads again in MiXCR, with one record for every CDR3 protein. The sample shows hundreds of thousands of distinct CDR3 sequences, 59% of them seen only once. Overall study findings and caveats: Same-batch preparations were strongly co-clustered by F measure. Higher frequency in patients than in controls was seen for roughly five TRBV segments, with TRBV5-6, TRBV5-1 and TRBV20-1 among them.

The TCR sequence derives from a girl between 2 and 10 years old with multiple sclerosis. Specimen: blood. J is TRBJ2-3 and V is TRBV7-2; D may correspond to TRBD1 or TRBD2 (6 bases each). The CDR3 DNA sequence: TGTGCCAGCAGCTTAGATAGGGGGGCCCACACAGATACGCAGTATTTT. Translated: CASSLDRGAHTDTQYF.